A selection of T cell receptor beta chains follows, all from one sample in a study of T cells in narcolepsy. Using immunoSEQ multiplex PCR, the repertoire was profiled, and TCRdb retains in-frame clones only, with some absent. The sample gives approximately 35,000 clones, roughly 80% of which show up once; roughly 2.5% is in the top ten. The sequencing input was memory (CD45RA-) CD4+ T cells from blood. The source is a human donor in good health. CDR3s leave out the opening cysteine and the closing phenylalanine or tryptophan. The size of a clone is reported for some rows only, either as once, few or many, or as a class for expanded clones.

>TRBV28|once
ATKDRDRGINEKLF
>TRBV7-8|.
ASSSGVYGYT
>TRBV6-5|.
ASSRKLGVGYT
>TRBV27|.
ASKTRLGPYEQY
>TRBV7-9|.
ASSLSSGGQETQY
>TRBV30|.
AWTRPSTDTQY
>TRBV6-1|.
ASRTGFGEY
>TRBV11-3|.
ASSPGGPLTNNEQF
>TRBV5-5|.
ASSSLGFLRDEQF
>TRBV7-8|.
ASSHRTASTDTQY
>TRBV6-9|.
ASSFEGVTGNTIY
>TRBV6-5|.
ASRSSQVRGTEAF
>TRBV9|.
ASSGNVGETQY
>TRBV5-1|few
ASSRYLDTANYGYT
>TRBV21-1|once
ASSKVGSYVAGSYEQY
>TRBV6-6|.
ASSYGTPSNQPQH
>TRBV7-2|.
ASSMSPQTQY
>TRBV5-6|few
ASSWISGGAYT
>TRBV15|.
ATSTGLGTYNEQF
>TRBV11-3|.
ASSLVENTEAF
>TRBV5-1|.
ASSRIPGQGLEQY
>TRBV19|.
ASTDRINEQF
>TRBV18|.
ASSEGQLYEQY
>TRBV9|.
ASSVGPSNTGELF
>TRBV30|.
AWKVGGNQETQY
>TRBV11-2|.
ASSLAWGPYEQY
>TRBV2|.
ASSEVRGDEAF
>TRBV11-3|.
ASSLRVGANVLT
>TRBV27|.
ASRSGTGGYQPQH
>TRBV7-9|.
ASSLGDGQGTDTQY
>TRBV7-9|.
ASGTGYTQY
>TRBV5-1|.
ASSPDIEQF
>TRBV25-1|once
ASSEYQGSGNTEAF
>TRBV7-2|.
ASSPPSRLQETQY
>TRBV6-1|once
ASSETHTEAF
>TRBV5-1|.
ASSSQGLEAF
>TRBV18|.
ASSPGTGRDTEAF
>TRBV19|.
ASSVGQGPYGCT
>TRBV6-6|.
ASSSAGANVLT
>TRBV7-9|.
ASSTRGGGPLASEQF
>TRBV5-1|once
ASKTTGASSYEQY
>TRBV6-1|once
ASRDSLGEQF
>TRBV2|few
ASTGRGAPLGTDTQY
>TRBV30|few
AWSVGWGRETQY
>TRBV2|few
ASTFTQAEAF
>TRBV5-6|.
ASSRTGGALLGETQY
>TRBV11-3|.
ASSFQRNSGELF
>TRBV29-1|.
SVAPPGQVVKAF
>TRBV7-6|.
ASSLAAGSDTQY
>TRBV6-1|few
ASRDRAATEAF
>TRBV18|.
ASSEGLPTKGEAF
>TRBV6-4|.
ASRRTGATNEKLF
>TRBV6-5|.
ASSPRDRGLEQF
>TRBV30|.
AWSVSGVNTGELF
>TRBV18|.
ASSPLMGNSNGELF
>TRBV5-4|.
ASSLEQRQETQY
>TRBV6-5|few
ASSRADRGRGEQF
>TRBV6-1|.
ASSEVSRGDSYEQY
>TRBV7-2|.
ASSFRQGEANVLT